This T cell receptor beta chain was obtained from a study of B cell selection in AIRE deficiency. Conventional CD4 T cells were sorted as CD4+CD127+ cells. Using immunoSEQ multiplex PCR, the repertoire was profiled, and TCRdb retains in-frame clones only, with some absent. The table lists about 23,000 clones, 97% of them singletons. Overall study results and limits: AIRE-deficient Tconv and Treg repertoires matched healthy donors in TCRBV, CDR3 length, diversity. Shared Treg sequences had shorter CDR3s, biased toward rearrangements with few non-templated insertions. Healthy Tconv contained about two fifths of shared healthy Treg sequences; only TCRbeta sequenced.

On this clone: Its matching antigen is unknown.

Germline V gene data show CDR1 as SGHTA and CDR2 as FQGNSA. V shed 2 bases and J 1 base; nucleotides not matched to a gene: 8. This CDR3 spans 17 amino acids. V gene TRBV7-2 combines with J gene TRBJ1-5; 7 nucleotides align to TRBD1. Sequencing was done on a sample of conventional CD4+ T cells sorted from PBMCs. This sequence originates from a human donor with AIRE deficiency. CDR3 residues: CASSLSGGWGSNQPQHF. CDR3 coding DNA: TGTGCCAGCAGCTTATCAGGGGGTTGGGGAAGCAATCAGCCCCAGCATTTT.